The rows below give T cell receptor beta chains drawn from one sample of a study of T cell responses to AZD1222 COVID-19 vaccine. Profiling relied on immunoSEQ multiplex PCR, and the TCRdb table lists in-frame clones only, not all of them. The sample records 90,000 to 140,000 clones, roughly nine tenths being singletons. This material consisted of peripheral blood, taken 28 days after the second AZD1222 dose. These receptors originate from an adult who received the AZD1222 COVID-19 vaccine. Both conserved end residues are part of each CDR3. D genes are given only for firm matches. Rows give clone size only sometimes, using once, few, many, or a class for an expanded clone.

NA,TRBV6-5,TRBJ1-5,NA,CASTRAPFNQPQHF,TGTGCCAGCACCCGGGCTCCCTTTAATCAGCCCCAGCATTTT
TRBD1,TRBV19,TRBJ2-7,NA,CASSISGGTNYEQYF,TGTGCCAGTAGTATTTCAGGGGGCACGAACTACGAGCAGTACTTC
NA,TRBV7-2,TRBJ2-1,NA,CASSLSRVSTEQFF,TGTGCCAGCAGCTTGTCGCGGGTTTCAACGGAGCAGTTCTTC
TRBD1,TRBV10-3,TRBJ1-6,NA,CATSTGPYSPLHF,TGTGCCACCTCGACAGGGCCATATTCACCCCTCCACTTT
NA,TRBV18,TRBJ2-5,NA,CASSPGVGETQYF,TGTGCCAGCTCACCCGGCGTGGGGGAGACCCAGTACTTC
NA,TRBV4-1,TRBJ2-1,NA,CASSAPGDPAGNEQFF,TGCGCCAGCAGCGCTCCGGGGGATCCCGCGGGGAATGAGCAGTTCTTC
NA,TRBV9,TRBJ2-7,NA,CASSLHPGGSYEQYF,TGTGCCAGCAGCCTCCACCCCGGGGGCTCCTACGAGCAGTACTTC
NA,TRBV10-3,TRBJ1-1,NA,CAISESGGRTEAFF,TGTGCCATCAGTGAGTCAGGAGGGAGGACTGAAGCTTTCTTT
TRBD1,TRBV5-5,TRBJ2-1,NA,CASSAGGGGMNNEQFF,TGTGCCAGCAGCGCAGGGGGCGGCGGGATGAACAATGAGCAGTTCTTC
TRBD1,TRBV4-2,TRBJ1-2,NA,CASSQLTGFYGYTF,TGTGCCAGCAGCCAGTTGACAGGGTTCTATGGCTACACCTTC
TRBD1,TRBV3-1/TRBV3-2,TRBJ2-7,NA,CASSQETGPHEQYF,TGTGCCAGCAGCCAAGAGACAGGGCCCCACGAGCAGTACTTC
TRBD2,TRBV28,TRBJ2-1,NA,CASSSTGSGRYNEQFF,TGTGCCAGCAGTTCCACTGGGAGCGGGAGATACAATGAGCAGTTCTTC
TRBD1,TRBV5-1,TRBJ1-3,NA,CASSLEGTAAGGNTIYF,TGCGCCAGCAGCTTAGAAGGGACAGCTGCGGGAGGAAACACCATATATTTT
NA,TRBV27,TRBJ1-4,NA,CASSLKLNGVTNEKLFF,TGTGCCAGCAGTCTCAAACTCAATGGGGTGACTAATGAAAAACTGTTTTTT
NA,TRBV30,TRBJ2-7,once,CAWSVGSPTFYEQYF,TGTGCCTGGAGTGTCGGAAGCCCGACCTTCTACGAGCAGTACTTC
TRBD1,TRBV6-5,TRBJ1-2,NA,CASSYSNTGGRGYTF,TGTGCCAGCAGTTACTCGAATACAGGGGGACGCGGCTACACCTTC
TRBD1,TRBV5-1,TRBJ1-6,NA,CASSSGGTGVESPLHF,TGCGCCAGCAGCTCCGGAGGAACAGGGGTAGAATCACCCCTCCACTTT
NA,TRBV3-1/TRBV3-2,TRBJ1-2,once,CASSQVAGYGYTF,TGTGCCAGCAGCCAAGTTGCCGGCTATGGCTACACCTTC
TRBD2,TRBV24-1,TRBJ2-1,NA,CATSDPETSGRLNEQFF,TGTGCCACCAGTGACCCCGAAACTAGCGGGCGTCTTAATGAGCAGTTCTTC
NA,TRBV3-1/TRBV3-2,TRBJ2-5,NA,CASSFRGGETQYF,TGTGCCAGCAGCTTTAGGGGGGGGGAGACCCAGTACTTC
NA,TRBV18,TRBJ1-1,NA,CASSPNTEAFF,TGTGCCAGCTCCCCGAACACTGAAGCTTTCTTT
TRBD2,TRBV6-5,TRBJ2-7,NA,CASGAGVEQYF,TGTGCCAGCGGGGCGGGAGTAGAGCAGTACTTC
NA,TRBV6-1,TRBJ1-4,NA,CASSEALWGSEKLFF,TGTGCCAGCAGTGAAGCGCTCTGGGGAAGTGAAAAACTGTTTTTT
TRBD1,TRBV19,TRBJ2-1,NA,CASSIVMDRGHEQFF,TGTGCCAGTAGTATAGTAATGGACAGGGGCCATGAGCAGTTCTTC
TRBD2,TRBV9,TRBJ2-3,NA,CASSVVGSGGGSDTQYF,TGTGCCAGCAGCGTAGTGGGCTCGGGAGGGGGGTCAGATACGCAGTATTTT
NA,TRBV9,TRBJ2-2,NA,CASSGGSLVNTGELFF,TGTGCCAGCAGCGGGGGCTCGCTAGTGAACACCGGGGAGCTGTTTTTT
NA,TRBV12-3/TRBV12-4,TRBJ1-1,NA,CASSFGAGPRAFF,TGTGCCAGCAGTTTTGGGGCAGGGCCGAGAGCTTTCTTT
NA,TRBV18,TRBJ1-6,NA,CASSPTTPNSPLHF,TGTGCCAGCTCACCGACGACACCCAATTCACCCCTCCACTTT
NA,TRBV27,TRBJ1-5,NA,CASRDGGNSNQPQHF,TGTGCCAGCAGGGATGGCGGGAATAGCAATCAGCCCCAGCATTTT
NA,TRBV28,TRBJ2-7,NA,CASSGRGLHLYEQYF,TGTGCCAGCAGTGGCCGGGGTCTCCATCTATACGAGCAGTACTTC
TRBD1,TRBV10-3,TRBJ1-1,NA,CAISPRTGENTEAFF,TGTGCCATCAGTCCCCGGACAGGGGAGAACACTGAAGCTTTCTTT
TRBD2,TRBV7-2,TRBJ2-3,NA,CASSRGLGSTDTQYF,TGTGCCAGCAGTCGGGGACTAGGAAGCACAGATACGCAGTATTTT
TRBD1,TRBV24-1,TRBJ1-1,NA,CATSDSGTGNTEAFF,TGTGCCACCAGTGATTCCGGGACAGGGAACACTGAAGCTTTCTTT
NA,TRBV7-2,TRBJ1-2,NA,CASSLAREDRYTF,TGTGCCAGCAGCTTAGCTCGTGAGGACAGATACACCTTC
NA,TRBV2,TRBJ2-1,NA,CASSGELAEFF,TGTGCCAGCAGTGGGGAACTAGCTGAGTTCTTC
NA,TRBV29-1,TRBJ2-6,NA,CSVNNRDTFSGANVLTF,TGCAGCGTGAATAACCGGGACACCTTTTCTGGGGCCAACGTCCTGACTTTC
NA,TRBV7-3,TRBJ2-2,NA,CASSAMDTGELFF,TGTGCCAGCAGCGCAATGGACACCGGGGAGCTGTTTTTT
NA,TRBV10-2,TRBJ1-6,NA,CASSESSGGNSPLHF,TGCGCCAGCAGTGAGTCGAGCGGGGGCAATTCACCCCTCCACTTT
TRBD1,TRBV12-3/TRBV12-4,TRBJ2-5,NA,CASGDRARETQYF,TGTGCCAGCGGGGACAGAGCCAGGGAGACCCAGTACTTC
NA,TRBV19,TRBJ1-3,NA,CASSVSSGNTIYF,TGTGCCAGTTCAGTAAGCTCTGGAAACACCATATATTTT
NA,TRBV5-6,TRBJ1-2,NA,CASSLAADYGYTF,TGTGCCAGCAGCTTGGCGGCGGACTATGGCTACACCTTC
NA,TRBV4-2,TRBJ2-7,NA,CASSQLGTGGSVHEQYF,TGTGCCAGCAGCCAACTAGGGACTGGGGGGAGCGTCCACGAGCAGTACTTC
NA,TRBV28,TRBJ1-2,NA,CASKRRRVDGYTF,TGTGCCAGCAAACGTCGGCGGGTAGACGGCTACACCTTC
NA,TRBV7-9,TRBJ1-4,NA,CASSPTAATNEKLFF,TGTGCCAGCAGCCCCACGGCCGCAACTAATGAAAAACTGTTTTTT
NA,TRBV27,TRBJ1-1,NA,CASSFGVENTEAFF,TGTGCCAGCAGTTTTGGGGTAGAGAACACTGAAGCTTTCTTT
NA,TRBV7-9,TRBJ2-7,NA,CASSLGSYEQYF,TGTGCCAGCAGCTTAGGCTCCTACGAGCAGTACTTC
NA,TRBV19,TRBJ2-2,NA,CASRVVTGTGELFF,TGTGCCAGTCGGGTGGTAACGGGCACCGGGGAGCTGTTTTTT
NA,TRBV9,TRBJ2-3,NA,CASSATIFNTQYF,TGTGCCAGCAGCGCCACTATATTCAATACGCAGTATTTT
NA,TRBV11-2,TRBJ2-1,NA,CASSSRLLGEQFF,TGTGCCAGCAGCTCTAGACTATTGGGTGAGCAGTTCTTC
TRBD2,TRBV4-3,TRBJ2-1,NA,CASSPIAGGSYNEQFF,TGCGCCAGCAGCCCTATAGCGGGAGGGTCGTACAATGAGCAGTTCTTC
NA,TRBV5-6,TRBJ2-3,NA,CASSYPADTQYF,TGTGCCAGCAGCTATCCCGCAGATACGCAGTATTTT
NA,TRBV14,TRBJ1-1,NA,CASSEGRAGTEAFF,TGTGCCAGCAGCGAAGGGCGGGCTGGGACTGAAGCTTTCTTT
TRBD2,TRBV5-1,TRBJ2-1,NA,CASSNQPSGVDNEQFF,TGCGCCAGCAGCAATCAACCTAGCGGGGTAGACAATGAGCAGTTCTTC
TRBD1,TRBV19,TRBJ1-2,NA,CASALPGGKGYGYTF,TGTGCCAGTGCCCTTCCAGGGGGAAAAGGCTATGGCTACACCTTC
NA,TRBV11-2,TRBJ2-5,NA,CASSLIPGQQETQYF,TGTGCCAGCAGCCTAATCCCGGGGCAGCAAGAGACCCAGTACTTC
TRBD1,TRBV6-5,TRBJ1-5,NA,CASKGTGDNQPQHF,TGTGCCAGCAAAGGGACAGGGGACAATCAGCCCCAGCATTTT
NA,TRBV10-3,TRBJ2-3,NA,CAISVSLAGTDTQYF,TGTGCCATCAGTGTTAGTCTGGCGGGCACAGATACGCAGTATTTT
TRBD1,TRBV18,TRBJ2-7,NA,CASSPDRGQVEQYF,TGTGCCAGCTCACCGGACAGGGGGCAAGTCGAGCAGTACTTC
NA,TRBV9,TRBJ2-1,NA,CASSGGNFNEQFF,TGTGCCAGCAGCGGCGGGAATTTCAATGAGCAGTTCTTC